The following is a T cell receptor beta chain sequence with its context. Its antigen remains unknown. Treatment of the sample: 15 to 20 received Ad26.COV2.S at low or high dose, single or two shots; about 5 received placebo; per-sample allocation not given. At day 63 after the first vaccine or placebo injection, samples were drawn. These data belong to a study of Ad26.COV2.S vaccination and SARS-CoV-2 variants. Assay used: immunoSEQ multiplex PCR; TCRdb lists only in-frame clones, some missing. The profile covers a few hundred thousand clones, with 70% to 90% appearing a single time and under 4% taken by the ten largest. Trimming left V 6 bases short and J 8 bases short, with 14 bases between. The CDR3 loop spans 13 amino acids. Germline CDR1 and CDR2: MNHEY and SVGAGI. General study points: CD8+ and CD4+ T cells specific for spike reportedly responded with substantial breadth after vaccination.

The sample was peripheral blood, taken in a trial of Ad26.COV2.S vaccine versus placebo. The chain combines TRBV6-5 with TRBJ2-4; either TRBD1 or TRBD2 may fit D (6 bases each). The receptor's source is a person between 18 and 65 years old who received the Ad26.COV2.S COVID-19 vaccine or a placebo. In DNA, the CDR3 is TGTGCCAGCAGATCGGGGGCTTTGGACATTCAGTACTTC. As protein: CASRSGALDIQYF.